The 4 T cell receptor beta chains listed next were all sequenced from one sample in a study of T cell repertoires in cytomegalovirus infection (dated by TCRdb to between 2018 and 2021). Sequencing was carried out with an Illumina HiSeq 1500. The public sequencing data were trimmed at Q25 with fastp and processed into clonotypes with MiXCR by TCRdb, which kept only in-frame beta chains. Rows matching on CDR3 protein sequence are summarized as one entry with the most common DNA and genes. Present in this sample are 150,000 or so distinct CDR3 sequences, approximately 17% of which were seen just once. 18% of the sample rests with the top ten. Sequencing was carried out using CD8+ T cells from PBMCs. Receptors originate from a human donor in good health (CMV status not recorded). Some clones in this sample may be carry-over from other donors' samples.

This clonotype was recorded a few times. The chain joins TRBV7-8 to TRBJ2-1; the D is unclear. The CDR3 contains 13 residues. CDR1 is SGHVS and CDR2 is FQNEAQ in the germline V gene. V was trimmed by 4 bases and J by 8 bases, leaving 12 bases between them. The CDR3 region has the DNA TGTGCCAGCAGCTCCGACCCGGGCTATGAGCAGTTCTTC. Residues: CASSSDPGYEQFF.

CDR3 sequence (DNA): TGTGCCAGCAGTTTGCCGGGACAGGGGAAGTATGGCTACACCTTC. It encodes CASSLPGQGKYGYTF. The chain couples TRBV28 to TRBJ1-2; 10 bases fit TRBD1. This CDR3 is 15 amino acids long. In germline, CDR1 is MDHEN, CDR2 SYDVKM. The V gene end was trimmed by 3 bases and the J gene end by 5 bases; junction bases not matched to a gene: 6.

The chain recombines TRBV7-2 with TRBJ2-2; D gene unclear. Trimming removed 5 bases from V and 3 bases from J, with 7 bases in between. The CDR3 has 13 residues. Germline loops: CDR1 SGHTA, CDR2 FQGNSA. The CDR3 here is CASSMTYTGELFF. DNA for the CDR3: TGTGCCAGCAGCATGACATACACCGGGGAGCTGTTTTTT.

This clonotype came up a few times. The rearrangement links TRBV7-9 to TRBJ2-1, with 12 bases fitting TRBD2. Germline values: CDR1 SEHNR, CDR2 FQNEAQ (reference sequence). The CDR3 loop spans 15 amino acids. After removal of 5 bases from V and 5 bases from J, the junction contained 4 bases not matched to a gene. The chain's CDR3 is CASSKTSGSHNEQFF. The CDR3 DNA reads as TGTGCCAGCAGCAAGACTAGCGGGAGTCACAATGAGCAGTTCTTC. The complete variable domain, with remaining parts taken from reference TRBV7-9 and TRBJ2-1, reads DTGVSQNPRHKITKRGQNVTFRCDPISEHNRLYWYRQTLGQGPEFLTYFQNEAQLEKSRLLSDRFSAERPKGSFSTLEIQRTEQGDSAMYLCASSKTSGSHNEQFFGPGTRLTVL.